Listed here are 13 T cell receptor beta chains from one sample, sequenced in a study of blood T cell repertoires in COVID-19. TCRdb's copy holds only in-frame clones and misses some; the assay was immunoSEQ multiplex PCR. Of fewer than 400,000 clones in the sample, over 70% are singletons; the top ten hold around 3%. The material sequenced was peripheral blood. The receptors come from a man younger than 40 with active or convalescent COVID-19.

The rearrangement uses TRBV4-2 and TRBJ2-1, with unresolved D. Germline CDR1 and CDR2: LGHNA and YNFKEQ. V was clipped by 5 bases and J by 6 bases, with 11 bases between them. The CDR3 extends over 13 amino acids. The DNA of the CDR3 is TGTGCCAGCAGCTTGGCGACAACCAATGAGCAGTTCTTC. The encoded protein is CASSLATTNEQFF.

This CDR3 is CASTRGRGMEKLFF. CDR3 sequence (DNA): TGTGCCAGCACCCGGGGGAGGGGAATGGAAAAACTGTTTTTT. The chain employs TRBV7-2 and TRBJ1-4, with a possible D match to TRBD1 (5 bases). CDR1 is SGHTA and CDR2 is FQGNSA in the germline V gene. With 7 bases removed from V and 8 bases from J, the gap between germline ends came to 17 bases. CDR3 length: 14 amino acids.

This clone was recorded only once. The V call is TRBV30, the J call TRBJ1-4; 7 positions match TRBD1. The CDR3 length is 15 residues. Germline CDR1 is GTSNPN and CDR2 is SVGIG (reference sequence). V trimming: 1 base; J trimming: 2 bases; junction bases outside the gene matches: 4. The CDR3 sequence is CAWSGDRDTNEKLFF. The CDR3, as DNA: TGTGCCTGGAGTGGCGACAGGGACACTAATGAAAAACTGTTTTTT.

The chain employs TRBV6-5 and TRBJ2-1; 7 bases line up with TRBD2. V lost 1 base and J lost 6; bases outside the gene matches: 9. From germline, CDR1 is MNHEY and CDR2 SVGAGI. The length of the CDR3 is 16 residues. The CDR3 DNA reads TGTGCCAGCAGTTACTTCCGGGACTACCCGCCCAATGAGCAGTTCTTC. Translation gives CASSYFRDYPPNEQFF.

The V and J genes are TRBV7-9 and TRBJ1-5, with D unclear. V gave up 0 bases and J gave up 1 base, with 10 bases separating them. CDR3 length equals 16 residues. Germline V gene lookup returns CDR1 SEHNR and CDR2 FQNEAQ (reference sequence). In DNA form, the CDR3 reads TGTGCCAGCAGCTTAGCGCGTATCAGGAGCAATCAGCCCCAGCATTTT. Amino acids: CASSLARIRSNQPQHF.

V usage is TRBV3-1 (or the pseudogene TRBV3-2) and J usage is TRBJ2-3, with 9 nucleotides matching TRBD2. V dropped 0 bases and J dropped 7; count of bases not matched to a gene: 14. Germline V gene sequence: CDR1 LGHDT, CDR2 YNNKEL (reference sequence). The CDR3 has 18 residues. This chain's CDR3 is CASSQDSPSGVSGNTQYF. Here the CDR3 DNA reads TGTGCCAGCAGCCAAGATAGTCCTAGCGGGGTATCGGGAAATACGCAGTATTTT.

This chain connects TRBV29-1 to TRBJ2-1; perhaps TRBD2 as D (6 bases). Trimming pared 3 bases from V and 10 bases from J, leaving 10 bases between. The CDR3 extends over 11 amino acids. Per the germline V gene, CDR1 is SQVTM and CDR2 is ANQGSEA. DNA of the CDR3: TGCAGCGTTGAGCTGGGGGGAGAGCAGTTCTTC. Protein: CSVELGGEQFF.

The genes are TRBV19 and TRBJ1-1; D is possibly TRBD1 (5 bases). V shed 2 bases and J shed 1 base, with 14 bases lying between them. Germline CDR1 reads LNHDA; CDR2 reads SQIVND (reference sequence). CDR3 length equals 16 residues. CDR3 in amino acids: CASSIIPQGANTEAFF. In nucleotides, the CDR3 is TGTGCCAGTAGTATAATCCCCCAGGGTGCGAACACTGAAGCTTTCTTT.

V is TRBV5-1 and J is TRBJ1-1, with TRBD1 identical over 7 bases. Germline-derived CDR1 and CDR2 are SGHRS and YFSETQ. The CDR3 is made up of 14 amino acids. With 3 bases clipped from V and 0 bases from J, the junction kept 2 bases outside the gene matches. The CDR3 reads CASSWDRLNTEAFF. The CDR3 bases are TGCGCCAGCAGCTGGGACAGACTGAACACTGAAGCTTTCTTT.

This clone has a single count. The chain employs TRBV21-1 and TRBJ1-3; the tabulated D call, TRBD1, remains unverified against the DNA. TRBV21-1 is a recognized pseudogene. The CDR3 totals 15 residues. The CDR3 is CASSKVGRSGNTIYF. The CDR3, as DNA: TGTGCCAGCAGCAAAGTGGGCAGATCTGGAAACACCATATATTTT.

V is TRBV15 and J is TRBJ2-7; TRBD1 agrees at 7 bases. The CDR3 runs to 18 residues. Trimming removed 0 bases from V and 0 bases from J; junction bases left unmatched: 11. Germline assignment: CDR1 LNHNV and CDR2 YYDKDF (reference sequence). The CDR3 here is CATSRDRAQGTFSYEQYF. Written as DNA, the CDR3 is TGTGCCACCAGCAGAGATCGGGCACAGGGGACCTTCTCCTACGAGCAGTACTTC.

The gene calls are TRBV5-1 and TRBJ2-2; D ambiguous. V was clipped by 5 bases and J by 1 base, with 9 bases between them. There are 14 residues in the CDR3. The germline V gene has CDR1 SGHRS and CDR2 YFSETQ. The DNA of the CDR3 is TGCGCCAGCAGTTCCGGAGTGAACACCGGGGAGCTGTTTTTT. Protein: CASSSGVNTGELFF.

The sample holds one count of this clone. The V call is TRBV27, the J call TRBJ2-7, with TRBD2 as a possible D gene (6 bases). Germline CDR1 MNHEY, CDR2 SMNVEV (reference sequence). The germline V and J ends were trimmed by 4 bases and 6 bases, with 19 bases remaining between them. The CDR3 consists of 15 residues. As DNA, the CDR3 is TGTGCCAGCAGTTCCATCGAGGGACTCTGGGTCGAGCAGTACTTC. This gives the protein CASSSIEGLWVEQYF.